The sequence of this T cell receptor beta chain was determined in a study of Graves' ophthalmopathy and Graves' hyperthyroidism. This clonotype appeared many times. Its antigen is unidentified. Study conclusions and caveats: It was with roughly 71% sensitivity and about 72% specificity that the model predicted ophthalmopathy progression. The 13-signature model separated ophthalmopathy from stable hyperthyroidism at 85% to 90% sensitivity and roughly 80% specificity.

The sequenced template was RNA, covering the TCR beta CDR3 region. HTBI primers served in a first-round RT-PCR, which a second-round multiplex PCR followed. TCRdb independently ran MiXCR on the multiplex PCR reads; one entry per CDR3 protein. The table shows about 380,000 distinct CDR3 sequences, with 15% occurring only once. Germline CDR1 is MRHNA and CDR2 is SNTAGT. The V segment lost 6 bases and the J segment 1 base; nucleotides outside the gene matches: 13. The CDR3 has 17 amino acids. The authors diagnosed from clinical symptoms, serum thyroxine, TRAb, thyroid ultrasound and orbital computed tomography. An approximately 10 ml volume of fresh peripheral blood provided the PBMCs.

The sequence was collected from a woman in her late teens or twenties with stable Graves' hyperthyroidism. The specimen was peripheral blood. The rearrangement links TRBV6-4 to TRBJ1-1; the match to TRBD1 covers 8 bases. CDR3 nucleotides: TGTGCCAGCAGCCCGGAAGTCCGGGACAGGTGGAACACTGAAGCTTTCTTT. Residues: CASSPEVRDRWNTEAFF.